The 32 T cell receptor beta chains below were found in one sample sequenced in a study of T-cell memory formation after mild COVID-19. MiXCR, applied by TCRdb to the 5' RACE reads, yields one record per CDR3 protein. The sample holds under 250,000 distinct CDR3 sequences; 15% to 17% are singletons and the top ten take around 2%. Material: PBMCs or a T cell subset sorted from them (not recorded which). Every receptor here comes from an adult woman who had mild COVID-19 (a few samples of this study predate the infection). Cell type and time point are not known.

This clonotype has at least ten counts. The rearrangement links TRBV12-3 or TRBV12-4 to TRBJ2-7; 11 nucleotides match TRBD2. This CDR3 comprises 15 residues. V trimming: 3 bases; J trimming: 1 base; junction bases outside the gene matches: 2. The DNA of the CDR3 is TGTGCCAGCAGTTTTAGGACTAGCGGGTCCTACGAGCAGTACTTC. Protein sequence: CASSFRTSGSYEQYF.

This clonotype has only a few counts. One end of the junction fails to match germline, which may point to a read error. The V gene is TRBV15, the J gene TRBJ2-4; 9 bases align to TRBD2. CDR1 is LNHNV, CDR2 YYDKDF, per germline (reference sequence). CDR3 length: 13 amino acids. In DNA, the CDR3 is TGTGCCACCAGCAGAGATCAGCGGGGGGCCGCGACCTTC. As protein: CATSRDQRGAATF.

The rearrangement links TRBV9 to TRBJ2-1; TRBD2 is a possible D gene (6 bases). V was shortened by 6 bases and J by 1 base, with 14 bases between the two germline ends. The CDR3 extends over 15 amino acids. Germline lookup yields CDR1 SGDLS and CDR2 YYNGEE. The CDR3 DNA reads TGTGCCAGCACCCGAGAGGGACTGTCCTACAATGAGCAGTTCTTC. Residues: CASTREGLSYNEQFF. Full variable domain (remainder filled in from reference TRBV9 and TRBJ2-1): DSGVTQTPKHLITATGQRVTLRCSPRSGDLSVYWYQQSLDQGLQFLIQYYNGEERAKGNILERFSAQQFPDLHSELNLSSLELGDSALYFCASTREGLSYNEQFFGPGTRLTVL.

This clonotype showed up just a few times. Written as DNA, the CDR3 is TGCAGTGCCCTCCGGGGAGATTCGAAAGGCTACACCTTC. Translated, it gives CSALRGDSKGYTF. V usage is TRBV20-1 and J usage is TRBJ1-2, with unresolved D. The CDR3 is 13 residues long. V was clipped by 6 bases and J by 8 bases, with 19 bases between them. Looked up from germline, CDR1 is DFQATT and CDR2 is SNEGSKA (reference sequence).

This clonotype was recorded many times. The CDR3 DNA reads TGTGCCAGCTCACCCAGTACCGGTAACTCCTACGAGCAGTACTTC. It specifies CASSPSTGNSYEQYF. The rearrangement uses TRBV18 and TRBJ2-7, with D uncertain. Germline CDR1 and CDR2: KGHSH and LQKENI. Trimming stripped 3 bases from V and 0 bases from J, with 12 bases between. The CDR3 totals 15 residues.

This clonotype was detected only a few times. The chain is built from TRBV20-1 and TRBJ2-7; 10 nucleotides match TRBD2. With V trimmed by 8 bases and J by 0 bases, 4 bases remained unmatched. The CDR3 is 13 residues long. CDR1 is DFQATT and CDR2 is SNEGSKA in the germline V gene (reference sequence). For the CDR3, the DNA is TGCAGTACCACTAGCGGGACCTCCTACGAGCAGTACTTC. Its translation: CSTTSGTSYEQYF.

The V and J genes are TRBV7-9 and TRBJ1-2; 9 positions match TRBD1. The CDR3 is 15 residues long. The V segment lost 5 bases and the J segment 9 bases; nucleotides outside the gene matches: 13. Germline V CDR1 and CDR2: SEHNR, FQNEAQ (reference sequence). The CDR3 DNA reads TGTGCCAGCAGCATCACAGGGGGCGCGACCTCTCGCTACACCTTC. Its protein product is CASSITGGATSRYTF.

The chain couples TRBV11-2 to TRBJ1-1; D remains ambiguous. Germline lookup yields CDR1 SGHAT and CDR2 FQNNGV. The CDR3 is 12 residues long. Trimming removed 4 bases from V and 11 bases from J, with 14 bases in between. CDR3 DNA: TGTGCCAGCAGCTCTCGACTCCAAAGGGCTTTCTTT. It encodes CASSSRLQRAFF.

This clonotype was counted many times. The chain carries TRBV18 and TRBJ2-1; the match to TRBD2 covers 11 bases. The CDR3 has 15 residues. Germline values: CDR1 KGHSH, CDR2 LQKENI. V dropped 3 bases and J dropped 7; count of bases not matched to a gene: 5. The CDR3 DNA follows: TGTGCCAGCTCACCTATGACTAGCGGGGCAAATGAGCAGTTCTTC. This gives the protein CASSPMTSGANEQFF.

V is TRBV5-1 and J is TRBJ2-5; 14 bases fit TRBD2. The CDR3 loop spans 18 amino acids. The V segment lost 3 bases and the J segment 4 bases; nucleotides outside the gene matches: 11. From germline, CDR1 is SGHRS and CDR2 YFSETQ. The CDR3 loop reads CASSSGTSGSPGTETQYF. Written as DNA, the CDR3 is TGCGCCAGCAGCTCAGGGACTAGCGGGAGCCCCGGAACAGAGACCCAGTACTTC. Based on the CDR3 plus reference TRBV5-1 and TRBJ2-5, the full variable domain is KAGVTQTPRYLIKTRGQQVTLSCSPISGHRSVSWYQQTPGQGLQFLFEYFSETQRNKGNFPGRFSGRQFSNSRSEMNVSTLELGDSALYLCASSSGTSGSPGTETQYFGPGTRLLVL.

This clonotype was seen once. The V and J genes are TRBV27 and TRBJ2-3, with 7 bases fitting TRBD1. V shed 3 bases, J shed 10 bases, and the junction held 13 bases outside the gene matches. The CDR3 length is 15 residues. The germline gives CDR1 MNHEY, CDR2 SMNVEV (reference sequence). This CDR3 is CASSLGTVQTAAQYF. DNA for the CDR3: TGTGCCAGCAGTTTGGGGACAGTACAAACGGCTGCGCAGTATTTT.

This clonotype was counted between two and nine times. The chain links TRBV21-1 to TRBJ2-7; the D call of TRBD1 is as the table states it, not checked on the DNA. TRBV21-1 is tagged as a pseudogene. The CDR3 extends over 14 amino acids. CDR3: CASSPRDRYYEQYF. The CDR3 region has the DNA TGTGCCAGCAGTCCCCGGGACAGGTACTACGAGCAGTACTTC.

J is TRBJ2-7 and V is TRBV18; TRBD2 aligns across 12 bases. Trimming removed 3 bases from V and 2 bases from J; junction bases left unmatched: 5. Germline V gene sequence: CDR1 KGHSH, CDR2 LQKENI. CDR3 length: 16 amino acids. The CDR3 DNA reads TGTGCCAGCTCACCGGTCGCTAGCGGGGGGGCCTACGAGCAGTACTTC. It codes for CASSPVASGGAYEQYF.

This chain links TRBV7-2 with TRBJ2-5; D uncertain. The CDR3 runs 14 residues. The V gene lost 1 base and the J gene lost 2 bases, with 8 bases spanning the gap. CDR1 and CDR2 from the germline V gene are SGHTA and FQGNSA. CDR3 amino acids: CASSLGRAQETQYF. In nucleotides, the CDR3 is TGTGCCAGCAGCTTAGGAAGGGCTCAAGAGACCCAGTACTTC.

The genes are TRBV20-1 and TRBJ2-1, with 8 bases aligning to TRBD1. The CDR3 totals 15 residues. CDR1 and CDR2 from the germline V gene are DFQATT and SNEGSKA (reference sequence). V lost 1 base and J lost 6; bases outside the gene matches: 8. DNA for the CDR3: TGCAGTGCTAGAGGCGACAGGGGCCCAACCAATGAGCAGTTCTTC. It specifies CSARGDRGPTNEQFF.

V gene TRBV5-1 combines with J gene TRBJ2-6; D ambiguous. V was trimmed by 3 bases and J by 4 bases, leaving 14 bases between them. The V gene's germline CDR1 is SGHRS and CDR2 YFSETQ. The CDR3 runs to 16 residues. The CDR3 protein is CASSSPSVAGANVLTF. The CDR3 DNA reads TGCGCCAGCAGCTCGCCCTCAGTGGCGGGGGCCAACGTCCTGACTTTC.

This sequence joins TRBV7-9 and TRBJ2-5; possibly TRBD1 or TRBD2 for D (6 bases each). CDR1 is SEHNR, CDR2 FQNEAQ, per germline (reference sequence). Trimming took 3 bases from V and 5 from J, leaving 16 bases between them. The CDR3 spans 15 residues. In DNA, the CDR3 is TGTGCCAGCAGCTTTACGGGGGCGCTGGGGGAGACCCAGTACTTC. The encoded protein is CASSFTGALGETQYF. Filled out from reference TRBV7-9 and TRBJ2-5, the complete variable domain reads DTGVSQNPRHKITKRGQNVTFRCDPISEHNRLYWYRQTLGQGPEFLTYFQNEAQLEKSRLLSDRFSAERPKGSFSTLEIQRTEQGDSAMYLCASSFTGALGETQYFGPGTRLLVL.

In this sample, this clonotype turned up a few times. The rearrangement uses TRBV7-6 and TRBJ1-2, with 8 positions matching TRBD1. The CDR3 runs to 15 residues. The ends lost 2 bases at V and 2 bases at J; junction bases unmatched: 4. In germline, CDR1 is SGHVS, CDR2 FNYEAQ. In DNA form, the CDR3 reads TGTGCCAGCAGCTTAAGGTCAGGGGGCAACTATGGCTACACCTTC. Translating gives CASSLRSGGNYGYTF.

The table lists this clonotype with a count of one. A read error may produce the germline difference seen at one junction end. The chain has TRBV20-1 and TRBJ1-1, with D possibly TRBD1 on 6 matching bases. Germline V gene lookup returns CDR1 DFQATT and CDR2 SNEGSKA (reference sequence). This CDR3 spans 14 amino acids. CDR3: CGAREVKGGTEAFF. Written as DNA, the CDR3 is TGCGGTGCTAGAGAGGTAAAGGGGGGCACTGAAGCTTTCTTT.

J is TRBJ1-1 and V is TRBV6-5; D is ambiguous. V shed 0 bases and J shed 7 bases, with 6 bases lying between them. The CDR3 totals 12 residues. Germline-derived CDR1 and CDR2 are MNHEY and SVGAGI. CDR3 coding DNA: TGTGCCAGCAGTTACTCCGTGGGTGAAGCTTTCTTT. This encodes CASSYSVGEAFF.

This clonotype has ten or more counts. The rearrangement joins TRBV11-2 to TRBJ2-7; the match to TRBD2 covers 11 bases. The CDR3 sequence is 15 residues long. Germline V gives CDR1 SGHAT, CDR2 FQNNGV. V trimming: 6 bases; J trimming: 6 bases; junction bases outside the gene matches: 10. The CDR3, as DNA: TGTGCCAGCAGGGCCGGGACTAGCGGCTCGGGCGAGCAGTACTTC. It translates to CASRAGTSGSGEQYF.

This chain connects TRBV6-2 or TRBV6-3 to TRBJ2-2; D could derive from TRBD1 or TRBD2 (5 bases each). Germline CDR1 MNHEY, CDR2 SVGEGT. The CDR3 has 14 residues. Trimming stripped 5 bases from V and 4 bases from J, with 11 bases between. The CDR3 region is CASSMWGITGELFF. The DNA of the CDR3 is TGTGCCAGCAGTATGTGGGGGATCACCGGGGAGCTGTTTTTT.

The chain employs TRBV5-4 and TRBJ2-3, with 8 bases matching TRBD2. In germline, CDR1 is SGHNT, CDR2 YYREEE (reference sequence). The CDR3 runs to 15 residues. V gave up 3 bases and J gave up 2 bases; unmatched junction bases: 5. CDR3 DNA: TGTGCCAGCAGCTCCCGGGGGGGCCACACAGATACGCAGTATTTT. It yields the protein CASSSRGGHTDTQYF.

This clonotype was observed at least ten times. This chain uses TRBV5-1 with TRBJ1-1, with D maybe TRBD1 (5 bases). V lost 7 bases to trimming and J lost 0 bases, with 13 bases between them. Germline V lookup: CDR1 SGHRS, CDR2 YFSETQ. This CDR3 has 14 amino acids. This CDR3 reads CASQPTGVNTEAFF. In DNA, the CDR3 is TGCGCCAGCCAGCCAACAGGAGTGAACACTGAAGCTTTCTTT.

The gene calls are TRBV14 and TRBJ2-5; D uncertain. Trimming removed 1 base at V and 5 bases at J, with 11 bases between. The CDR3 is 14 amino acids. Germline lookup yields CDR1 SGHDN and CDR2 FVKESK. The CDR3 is CASSQGWTGETQYF. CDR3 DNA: TGTGCCAGCAGCCAAGGGTGGACCGGGGAGACCCAGTACTTC.

DNA of the CDR3: TGCGCCAGCAGTCAAGGAGAACGGGGAGTGAACACTGAAGCTTTCTTT. Its protein is CASSQGERGVNTEAFF. V is TRBV23-1 and J is TRBJ1-1, with D unresolved. TRBV23-1 is an ORF for which the function is uncertain. Trimming removed 2 bases at V and 0 bases at J, with 13 bases between. The CDR3 has 16 amino acids.

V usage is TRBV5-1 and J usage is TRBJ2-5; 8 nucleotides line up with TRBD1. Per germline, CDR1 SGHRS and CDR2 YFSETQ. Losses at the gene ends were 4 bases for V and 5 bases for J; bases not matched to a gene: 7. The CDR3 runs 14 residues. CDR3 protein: CASSRQGAGETQYF. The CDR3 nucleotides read TGCGCCAGCAGCCGTCAGGGGGCTGGGGAGACCCAGTACTTC. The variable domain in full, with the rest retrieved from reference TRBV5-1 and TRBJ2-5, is KAGVTQTPRYLIKTRGQQVTLSCSPISGHRSVSWYQQTPGQGLQFLFEYFSETQRNKGNFPGRFSGRQFSNSRSEMNVSTLELGDSALYLCASSRQGAGETQYFGPGTRLLVL.

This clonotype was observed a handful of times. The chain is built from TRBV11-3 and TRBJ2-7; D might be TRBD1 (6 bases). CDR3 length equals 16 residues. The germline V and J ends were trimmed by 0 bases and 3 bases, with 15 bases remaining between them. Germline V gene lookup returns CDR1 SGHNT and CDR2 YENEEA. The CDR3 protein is CASSLDRRTDYYEQYF. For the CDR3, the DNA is TGTGCCAGCAGCTTAGATCGTCGGACAGACTACTACGAGCAGTACTTC.

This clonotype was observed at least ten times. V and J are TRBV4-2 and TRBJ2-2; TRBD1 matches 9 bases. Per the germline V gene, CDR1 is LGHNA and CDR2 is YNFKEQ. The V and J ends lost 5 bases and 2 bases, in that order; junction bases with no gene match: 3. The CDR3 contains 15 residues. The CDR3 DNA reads TGTGCCAGCAGCACGGGACAGGGAAACACCGGGGAGCTGTTTTTT. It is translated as CASSTGQGNTGELFF.

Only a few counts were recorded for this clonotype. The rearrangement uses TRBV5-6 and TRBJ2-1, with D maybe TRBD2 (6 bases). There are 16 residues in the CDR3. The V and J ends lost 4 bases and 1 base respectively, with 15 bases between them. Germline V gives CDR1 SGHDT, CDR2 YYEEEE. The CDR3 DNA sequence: TGTGCCAGCAGCGGAGGGGCGTACGGTTCCTACAATGAGCAGTTCTTC. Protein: CASSGGAYGSYNEQFF.

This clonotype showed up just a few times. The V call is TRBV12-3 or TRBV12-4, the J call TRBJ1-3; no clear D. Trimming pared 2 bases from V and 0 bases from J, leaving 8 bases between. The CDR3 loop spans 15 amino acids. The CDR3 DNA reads TGTGCCAGCAGTTTAAACAGCAACTCTGGAAACACCATATATTTT. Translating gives CASSLNSNSGNTIYF.

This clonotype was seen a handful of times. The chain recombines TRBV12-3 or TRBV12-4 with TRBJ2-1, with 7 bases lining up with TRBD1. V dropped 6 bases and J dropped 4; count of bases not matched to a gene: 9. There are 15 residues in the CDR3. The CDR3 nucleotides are TGTGCCAGCAGCCCCGGGACAGAACAATACAATGAGCAGTTCTTC. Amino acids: CASSPGTEQYNEQFF.